This TCR beta chain was sequenced in a study of T cells in Graves' hyperthyroidism and ophthalmopathy. General study points: Ophthalmopathy prediction by the model preceded onset by a median roughly 6 months.

As for this clonotype: Its specificity is not known.

Lactation, pregnancy, other autoimmune disease or uncontrolled infection led to exclusion of patients. The germline V and J ends were trimmed by 4 bases and 12 bases, with 19 bases remaining between them. This CDR3 is built from 13 residues. Germline values: CDR1 MGHRA, CDR2 YSYEKL. Researchers took RNA transcripts and amplified the TCR beta CDR3 regions from them. In the first-round RT-PCR of the TCR CDR3, the HTBI primer set was used. One entry per CDR3 protein, called by TCRdb with MiXCR from the multiplex PCR reads. The sample includes nearly 600,000 distinct CDR3 sequences, 13% to 15% seen only once; the top ten take 6.5% to 9%.

Input material: blood. The chain is built from TRBV4-1 and TRBJ2-7; tentative D call: TRBD1 (7 bases). This clonotype originated in a woman between 18 and 29 years old with Graves' ophthalmopathy. Written as DNA, the CDR3 is TGCGCCAGCAGCCCAGGGGGGACAGACGATCCGTACTTC. Its protein is CASSPGGTDDPYF.